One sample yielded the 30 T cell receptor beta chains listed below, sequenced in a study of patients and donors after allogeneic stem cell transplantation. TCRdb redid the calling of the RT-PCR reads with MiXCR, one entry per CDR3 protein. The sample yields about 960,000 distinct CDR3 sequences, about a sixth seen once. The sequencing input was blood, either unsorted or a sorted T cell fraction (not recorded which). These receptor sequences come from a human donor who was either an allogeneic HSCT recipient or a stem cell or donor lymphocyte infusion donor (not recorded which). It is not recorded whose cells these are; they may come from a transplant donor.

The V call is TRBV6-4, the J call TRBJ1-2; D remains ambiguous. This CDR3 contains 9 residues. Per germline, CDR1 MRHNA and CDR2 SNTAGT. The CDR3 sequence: CEAEAGYTF. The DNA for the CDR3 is TGTGAGGCAGAAGCTGGCTACACCTTC.

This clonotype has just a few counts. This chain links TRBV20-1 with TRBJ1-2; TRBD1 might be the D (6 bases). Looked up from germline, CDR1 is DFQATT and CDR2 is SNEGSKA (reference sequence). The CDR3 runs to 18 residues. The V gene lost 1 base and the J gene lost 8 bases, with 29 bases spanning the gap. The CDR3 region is CSARAPRGRPGALYGYTF. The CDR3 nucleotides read TGCAGTGCTAGAGCCCCCCGGGGAAGGCCGGGGGCGCTTTACGGCTACACCTTC.

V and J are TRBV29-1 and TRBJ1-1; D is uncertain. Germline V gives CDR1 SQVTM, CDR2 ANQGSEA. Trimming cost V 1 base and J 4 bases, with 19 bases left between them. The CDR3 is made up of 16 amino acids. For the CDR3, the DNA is TGCAGCGTTGAAGGTCGTTCGGACTCTCGAGGCACTGAAGCTTTCTTT. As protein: CSVEGRSDSRGTEAFF.

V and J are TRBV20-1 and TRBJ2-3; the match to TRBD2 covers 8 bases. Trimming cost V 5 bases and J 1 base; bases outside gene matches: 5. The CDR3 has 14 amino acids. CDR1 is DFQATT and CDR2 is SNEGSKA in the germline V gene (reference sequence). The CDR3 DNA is TGCAGTGCTGTACTAGCGGATGGCACAGATACGCAGTATTTT. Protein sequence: CSAVLADGTDTQYF.

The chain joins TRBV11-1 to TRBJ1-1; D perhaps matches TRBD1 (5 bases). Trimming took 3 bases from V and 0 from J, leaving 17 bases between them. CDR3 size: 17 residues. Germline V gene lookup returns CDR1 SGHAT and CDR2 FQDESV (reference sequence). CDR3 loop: CASSFGAFREVNTEAFF. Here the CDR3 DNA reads TGTGCCAGCAGCTTTGGGGCGTTTCGAGAAGTGAACACTGAAGCTTTCTTT. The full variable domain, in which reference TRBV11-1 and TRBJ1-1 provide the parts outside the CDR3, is EAEVAQSPRYKITEKSQAVAFWCDPISGHATLYWYRQILGQGPELLVQFQDESVVDDSQLPKDRFSAERLKGVDSTLKIQPAELGDSAMYLCASSFGAFREVNTEAFFGQGTRLTVV.

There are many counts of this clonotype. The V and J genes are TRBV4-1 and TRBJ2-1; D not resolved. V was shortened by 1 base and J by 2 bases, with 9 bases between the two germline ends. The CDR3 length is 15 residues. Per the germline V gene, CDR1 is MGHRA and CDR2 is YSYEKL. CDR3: CASSQVGLAYNEQFF. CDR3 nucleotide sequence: TGCGCCAGCAGCCAAGTCGGCCTAGCCTACAATGAGCAGTTCTTC.

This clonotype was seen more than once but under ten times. The CDR3, as DNA: TGCGCCAGCAGCTTGGAGGGGACAGGGTCACGGCAGCCCCAGCATTTT. Its protein is CASSLEGTGSRQPQHF. The chain recombines TRBV5-1 with TRBJ1-5; 9 positions agree with TRBD1. The junction had 8 bases not matched to a gene; V was cut back by 0 bases and J by 7 bases. Per the germline V gene, CDR1 is SGHRS and CDR2 is YFSETQ. The CDR3 totals 16 residues.

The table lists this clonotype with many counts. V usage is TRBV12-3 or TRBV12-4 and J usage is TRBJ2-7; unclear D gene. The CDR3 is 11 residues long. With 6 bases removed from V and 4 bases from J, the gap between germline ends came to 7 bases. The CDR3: CASSFRYEQYF. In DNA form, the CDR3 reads TGTGCCAGCAGCTTTAGGTACGAGCAGTACTTC.

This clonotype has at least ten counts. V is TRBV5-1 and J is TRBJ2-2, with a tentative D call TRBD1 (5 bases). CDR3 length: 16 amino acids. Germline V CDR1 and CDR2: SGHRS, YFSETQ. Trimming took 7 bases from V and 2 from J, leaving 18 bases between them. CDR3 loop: CASGPIDSRNTGELFF. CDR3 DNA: TGCGCCAGCGGCCCAATAGACAGCCGCAACACCGGGGAGCTGTTTTTT.

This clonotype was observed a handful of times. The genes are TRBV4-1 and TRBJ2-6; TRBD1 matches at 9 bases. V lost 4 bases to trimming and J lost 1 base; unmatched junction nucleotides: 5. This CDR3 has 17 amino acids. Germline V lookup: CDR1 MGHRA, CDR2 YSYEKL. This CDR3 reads CASSRLQGASGANVLTF. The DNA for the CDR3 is TGCGCCAGCAGCCGATTACAGGGGGCTTCTGGGGCCAACGTCCTGACTTTC.

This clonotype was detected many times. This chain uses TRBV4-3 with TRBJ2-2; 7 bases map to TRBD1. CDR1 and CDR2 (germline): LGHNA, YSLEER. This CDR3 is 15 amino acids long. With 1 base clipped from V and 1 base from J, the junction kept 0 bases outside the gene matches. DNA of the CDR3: TGCGCCAGCAGCCAAGGGACAGGGAACACCGGGGAGCTGTTTTTT. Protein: CASSQGTGNTGELFF.

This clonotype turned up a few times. As DNA, the CDR3 is TGTGCCAGCAGCGTAGGGAGACTAGCGGGAGTAGAGACCCAGTACTTC. Translated: CASSVGRLAGVETQYF. This chain links TRBV9 with TRBJ2-5, with TRBD2 matching over 12 bases. With 0 bases clipped from V and 4 bases from J, the junction kept 4 bases outside the gene matches. The CDR3 length is 16 residues. Germline CDR1 SGDLS, CDR2 YYNGEE.

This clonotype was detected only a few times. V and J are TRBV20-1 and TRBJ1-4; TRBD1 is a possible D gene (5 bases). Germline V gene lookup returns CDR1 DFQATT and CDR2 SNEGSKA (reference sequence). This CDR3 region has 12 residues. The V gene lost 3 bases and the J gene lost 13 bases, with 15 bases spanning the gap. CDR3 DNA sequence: TGCAGTGCTAGGGACAAAGGACGAGGACTGTTTTTT. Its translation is CSARDKGRGLFF.

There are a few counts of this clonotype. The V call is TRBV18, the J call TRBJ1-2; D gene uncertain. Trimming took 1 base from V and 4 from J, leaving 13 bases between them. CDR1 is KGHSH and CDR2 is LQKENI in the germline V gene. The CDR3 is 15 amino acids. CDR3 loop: CASSPQKGPSYGYTF. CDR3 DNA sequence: TGTGCCAGCTCACCACAGAAAGGACCGAGCTATGGCTACACCTTC.

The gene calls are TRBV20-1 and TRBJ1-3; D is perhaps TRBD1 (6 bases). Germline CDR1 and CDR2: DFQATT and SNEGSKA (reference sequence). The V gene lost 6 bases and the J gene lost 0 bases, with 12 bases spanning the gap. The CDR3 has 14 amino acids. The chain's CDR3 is CSARDKGSGNTIYF. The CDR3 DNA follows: TGCAGTGCAAGGGACAAAGGCTCTGGAAACACCATATATTTT.

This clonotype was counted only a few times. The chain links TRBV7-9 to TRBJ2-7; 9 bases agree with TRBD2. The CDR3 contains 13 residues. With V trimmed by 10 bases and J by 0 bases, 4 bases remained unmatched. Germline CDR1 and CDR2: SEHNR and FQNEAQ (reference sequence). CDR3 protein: CAIRLADSYEQYF. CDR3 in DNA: TGTGCCATCCGACTAGCGGACTCCTACGAGCAGTACTTC.

This chain's CDR3 is CASSLAIPGGAGNTQYF. As DNA, the CDR3 is TGCGCCAGCAGCTTGGCCATCCCCGGGGGGGCCGGAAATACGCAGTATTTT. V gene TRBV5-1 combines with J gene TRBJ2-3; TRBD2 agrees at 8 bases. This CDR3 is 17 amino acids long. V was clipped by 0 bases and J by 7 bases; unmatched bases: 13. The germline gives CDR1 SGHRS, CDR2 YFSETQ.

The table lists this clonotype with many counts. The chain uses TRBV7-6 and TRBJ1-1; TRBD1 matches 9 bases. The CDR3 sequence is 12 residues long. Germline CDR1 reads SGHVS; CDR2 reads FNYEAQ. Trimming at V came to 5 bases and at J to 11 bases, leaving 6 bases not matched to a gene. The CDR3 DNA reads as TGTGCCAGCAGCCCTCGGACAGGGGCGGCTTTCTTT. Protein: CASSPRTGAAFF.

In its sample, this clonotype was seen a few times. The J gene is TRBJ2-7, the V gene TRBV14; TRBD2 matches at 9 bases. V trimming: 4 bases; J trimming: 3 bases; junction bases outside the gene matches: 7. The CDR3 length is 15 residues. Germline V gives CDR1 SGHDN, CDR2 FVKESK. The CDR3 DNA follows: TGTGCCAGCAGCCTAAAGCGGGGGGACTACTACGAGCAGTACTTC. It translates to CASSLKRGDYYEQYF.

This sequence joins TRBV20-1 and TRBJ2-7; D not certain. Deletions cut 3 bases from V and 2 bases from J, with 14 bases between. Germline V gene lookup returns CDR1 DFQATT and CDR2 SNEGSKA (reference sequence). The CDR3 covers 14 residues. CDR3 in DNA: TGCAGTGCTAGTTTCCCGCAGCCTCCCTACGAGCAGTACTTC. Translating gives CSASFPQPPYEQYF.

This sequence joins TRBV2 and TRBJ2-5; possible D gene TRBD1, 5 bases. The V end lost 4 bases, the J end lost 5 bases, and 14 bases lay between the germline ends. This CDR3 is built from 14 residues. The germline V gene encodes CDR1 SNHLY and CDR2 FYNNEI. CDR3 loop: CASSARQQDETQYF. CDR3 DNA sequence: TGTGCCAGCAGTGCCCGACAGCAAGACGAGACCCAGTACTTC.

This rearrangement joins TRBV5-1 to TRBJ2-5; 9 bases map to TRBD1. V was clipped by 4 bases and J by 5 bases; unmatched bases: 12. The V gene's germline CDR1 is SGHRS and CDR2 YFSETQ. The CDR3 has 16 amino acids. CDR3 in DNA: TGCGCCAGCAGCAGCCCGGACAGGGGCTTCTGGGAGACCCAGTACTTC. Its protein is CASSSPDRGFWETQYF.

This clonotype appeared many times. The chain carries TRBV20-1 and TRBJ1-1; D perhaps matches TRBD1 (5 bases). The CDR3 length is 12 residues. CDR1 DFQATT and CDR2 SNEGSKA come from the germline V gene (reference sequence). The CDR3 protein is CSAGTGNTEAFF. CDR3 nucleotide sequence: TGCAGCGCAGGCACAGGGAACACTGAAGCTTTCTTT.

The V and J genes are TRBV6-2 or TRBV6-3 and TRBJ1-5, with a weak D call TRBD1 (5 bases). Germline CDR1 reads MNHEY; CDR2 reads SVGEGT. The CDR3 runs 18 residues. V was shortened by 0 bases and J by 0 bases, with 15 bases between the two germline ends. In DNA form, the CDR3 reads TGTGCCAGCAGTTACTCACGACAGTCTCCGTATAGCAATCAGCCCCAGCATTTT. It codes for CASSYSRQSPYSNQPQHF.

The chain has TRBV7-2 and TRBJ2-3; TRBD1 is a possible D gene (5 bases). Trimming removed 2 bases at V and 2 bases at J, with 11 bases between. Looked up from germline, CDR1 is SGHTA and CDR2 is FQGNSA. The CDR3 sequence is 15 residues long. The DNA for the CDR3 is TGTGCCAGCAGCTTACAGGGTAGTATCACAGATACGCAGTATTTT. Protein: CASSLQGSITDTQYF.

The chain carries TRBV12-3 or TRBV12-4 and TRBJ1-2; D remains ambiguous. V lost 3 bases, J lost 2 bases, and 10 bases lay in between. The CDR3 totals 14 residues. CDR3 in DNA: TGTGCCAGCAGTTTTGGTTCCATCAACTATGGCTACACCTTC. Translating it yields CASSFGSINYGYTF.

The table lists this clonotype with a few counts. CDR3 amino acids: CASGKLAFGETQYF. CDR3 coding DNA: TGTGCCAGCGGGAAACTAGCGTTTGGAGAGACCCAGTACTTC. This chain connects TRBV9 to TRBJ2-5; the match to TRBD2 covers 7 bases. The length of the CDR3 is 14 residues. V shed 7 bases, J shed 4 bases, and the junction held 10 bases outside the gene matches. Germline lookup yields CDR1 SGDLS and CDR2 YYNGEE.

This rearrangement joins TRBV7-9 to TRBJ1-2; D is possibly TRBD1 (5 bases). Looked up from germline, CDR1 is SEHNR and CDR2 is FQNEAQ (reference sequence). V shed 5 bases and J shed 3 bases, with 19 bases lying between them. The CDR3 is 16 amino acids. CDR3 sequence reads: CASSPSGGGDYYGYTF. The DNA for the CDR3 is TGTGCCAGCAGCCCCTCCGGTGGGGGGGACTACTATGGCTACACCTTC.

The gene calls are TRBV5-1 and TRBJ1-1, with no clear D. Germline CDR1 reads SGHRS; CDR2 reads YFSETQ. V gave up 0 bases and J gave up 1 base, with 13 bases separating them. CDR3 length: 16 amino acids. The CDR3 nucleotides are TGCGCCAGCAGCTTGGCTACAGAAAATTGGAACACTGAAGCTTTCTTT. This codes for CASSLATENWNTEAFF.

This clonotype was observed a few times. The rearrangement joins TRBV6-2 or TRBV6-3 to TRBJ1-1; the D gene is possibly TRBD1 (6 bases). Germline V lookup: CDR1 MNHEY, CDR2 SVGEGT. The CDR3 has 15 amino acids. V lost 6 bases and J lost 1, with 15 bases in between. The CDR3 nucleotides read TGTGCCAGCAGACGGGGGACACCAGGGAACACTGAAGCTTTCTTT. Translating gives CASRRGTPGNTEAFF.